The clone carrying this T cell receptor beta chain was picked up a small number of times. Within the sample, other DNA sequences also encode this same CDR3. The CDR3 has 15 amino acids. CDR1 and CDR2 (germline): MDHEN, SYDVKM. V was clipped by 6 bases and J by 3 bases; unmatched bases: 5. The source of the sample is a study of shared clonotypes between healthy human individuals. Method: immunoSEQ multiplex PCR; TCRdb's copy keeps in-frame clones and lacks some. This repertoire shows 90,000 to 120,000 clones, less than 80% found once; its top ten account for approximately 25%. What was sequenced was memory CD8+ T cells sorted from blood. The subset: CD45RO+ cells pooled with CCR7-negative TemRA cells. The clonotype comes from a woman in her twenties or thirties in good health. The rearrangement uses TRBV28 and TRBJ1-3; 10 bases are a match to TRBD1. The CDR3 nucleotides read TGTGCCAGCAGCTCCGGACAGGGGGATGGAAACACCATATATTTT. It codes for CASSSGQGDGNTIYF.